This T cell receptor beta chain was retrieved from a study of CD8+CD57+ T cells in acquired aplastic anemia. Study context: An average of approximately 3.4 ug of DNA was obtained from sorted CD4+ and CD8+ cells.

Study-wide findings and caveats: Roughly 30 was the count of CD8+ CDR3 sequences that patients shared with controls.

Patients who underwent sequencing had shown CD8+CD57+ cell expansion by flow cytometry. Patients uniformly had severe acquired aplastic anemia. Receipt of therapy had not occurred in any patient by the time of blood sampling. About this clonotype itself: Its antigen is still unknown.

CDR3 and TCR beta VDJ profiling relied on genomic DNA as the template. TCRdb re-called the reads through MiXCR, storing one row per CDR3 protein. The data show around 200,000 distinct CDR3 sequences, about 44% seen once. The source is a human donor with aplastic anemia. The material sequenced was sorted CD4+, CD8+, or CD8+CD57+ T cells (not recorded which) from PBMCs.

The CDR3 DNA follows: TGCAGTGCCCCCAGGGGGCAGTACAATGAGCAGTTCTTC. Its translation is CSAPRGQYNEQFF. The V call is TRBV20-1, the J call TRBJ2-7; 8 positions match TRBD1. The end of the DNA aligns better with TRBJ2-1, so the J call may be wrong. Per germline, CDR1 DFQATT and CDR2 SNEGSKA (reference sequence). CDR3 length equals 13 residues.